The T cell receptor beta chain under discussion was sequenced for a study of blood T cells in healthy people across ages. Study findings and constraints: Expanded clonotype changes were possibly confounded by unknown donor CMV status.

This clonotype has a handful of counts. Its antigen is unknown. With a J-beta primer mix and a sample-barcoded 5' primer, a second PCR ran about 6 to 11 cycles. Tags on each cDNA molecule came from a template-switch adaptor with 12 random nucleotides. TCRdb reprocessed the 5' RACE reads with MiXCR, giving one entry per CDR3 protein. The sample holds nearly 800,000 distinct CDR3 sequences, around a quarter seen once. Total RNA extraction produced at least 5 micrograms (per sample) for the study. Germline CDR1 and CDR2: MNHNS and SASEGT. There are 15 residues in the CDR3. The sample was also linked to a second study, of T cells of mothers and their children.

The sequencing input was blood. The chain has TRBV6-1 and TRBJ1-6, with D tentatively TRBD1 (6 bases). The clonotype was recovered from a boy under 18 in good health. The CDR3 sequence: CATMGGQERNSPLHF. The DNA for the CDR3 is TGTGCTACAATGGGGGGGCAGGAGCGTAATTCACCCCTCCACTTT.